This T cell receptor beta chain was recovered during a study of blood T cells in healthy people across ages. Drawing of peripheral blood yielded roughly 10 milliliters from each donor. Primers used in a second PCR of about 6 to 11 cycles were a sample-barcoded 5' primer and a J-beta primer mix. TCRdb re-derived calls from the 5' RACE reads in MiXCR, one entry per CDR3 protein. The sample has 650,000 to 950,000 distinct CDR3 sequences, under 45% seen once. Per germline, CDR1 SGHRS and CDR2 YFSETQ. This CDR3 spans 16 amino acids. V lost 4 bases to trimming and J lost 3 bases, with 17 bases between them.

This receptor was taken from a man between 60 and 70 years old in good health. Sample: blood. The chain recombines TRBV5-1 with TRBJ2-1, with TRBD1 as a possible D gene (6 bases). CDR3 coding DNA: TGCGCCAGCAGCCCGCCGGGACGAGGGGGCTACAATGAGCAGTTCTTC. Protein sequence: CASSPPGRGGYNEQFF.